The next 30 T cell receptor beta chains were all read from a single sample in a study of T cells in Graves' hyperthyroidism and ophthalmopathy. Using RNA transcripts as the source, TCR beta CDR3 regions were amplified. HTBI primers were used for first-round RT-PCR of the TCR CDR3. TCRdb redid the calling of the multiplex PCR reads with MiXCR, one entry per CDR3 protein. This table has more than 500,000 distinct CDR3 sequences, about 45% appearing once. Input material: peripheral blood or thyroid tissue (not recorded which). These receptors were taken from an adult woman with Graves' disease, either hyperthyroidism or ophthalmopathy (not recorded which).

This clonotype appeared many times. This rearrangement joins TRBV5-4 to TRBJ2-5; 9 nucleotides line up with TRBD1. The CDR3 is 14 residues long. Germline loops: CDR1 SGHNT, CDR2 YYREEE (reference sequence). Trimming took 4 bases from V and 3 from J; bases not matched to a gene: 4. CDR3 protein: CASSPTGGEETQYF. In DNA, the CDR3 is TGTGCCAGCAGCCCTACAGGGGGCGAAGAGACCCAGTACTTC.

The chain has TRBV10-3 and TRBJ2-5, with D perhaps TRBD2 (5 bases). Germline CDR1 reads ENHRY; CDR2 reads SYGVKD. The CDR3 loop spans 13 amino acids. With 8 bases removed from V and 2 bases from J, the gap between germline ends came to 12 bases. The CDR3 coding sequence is TGTGCCATCGCGGGTGACGAACAAGAGACCCAGTACTTC. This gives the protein CAIAGDEQETQYF.

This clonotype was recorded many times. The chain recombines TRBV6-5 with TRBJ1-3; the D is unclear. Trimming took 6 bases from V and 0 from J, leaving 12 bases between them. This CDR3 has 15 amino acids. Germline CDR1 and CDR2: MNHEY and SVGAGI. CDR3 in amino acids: CASRYDNDSGNTIYF. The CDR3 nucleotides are TGTGCCAGCAGATATGACAATGACTCTGGAAACACCATATATTTT.

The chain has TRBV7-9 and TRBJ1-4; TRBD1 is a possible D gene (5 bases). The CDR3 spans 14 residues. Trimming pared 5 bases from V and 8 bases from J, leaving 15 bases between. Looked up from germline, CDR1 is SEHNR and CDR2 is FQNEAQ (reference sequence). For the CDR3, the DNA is TGTGCCAGCAGCGGACAAGTAATGATCGAAAAACTGTTTTTT. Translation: CASSGQVMIEKLFF.

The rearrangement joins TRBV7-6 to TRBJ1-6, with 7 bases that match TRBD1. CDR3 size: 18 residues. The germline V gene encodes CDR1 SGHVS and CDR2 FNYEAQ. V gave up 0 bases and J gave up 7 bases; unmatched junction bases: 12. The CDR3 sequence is CASSLASGTAPPNSPLHF. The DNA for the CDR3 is TGTGCCAGCAGCTTAGCGTCCGGGACAGCACCACCCAATTCACCCCTCCACTTT.

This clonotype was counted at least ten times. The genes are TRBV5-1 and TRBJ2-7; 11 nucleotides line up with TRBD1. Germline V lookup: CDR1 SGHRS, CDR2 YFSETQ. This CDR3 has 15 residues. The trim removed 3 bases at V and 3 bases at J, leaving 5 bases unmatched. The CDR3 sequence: CASSSGQGAIYEQYF. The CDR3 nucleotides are TGCGCCAGCAGCTCCGGACAGGGGGCAATCTACGAGCAGTACTTC.

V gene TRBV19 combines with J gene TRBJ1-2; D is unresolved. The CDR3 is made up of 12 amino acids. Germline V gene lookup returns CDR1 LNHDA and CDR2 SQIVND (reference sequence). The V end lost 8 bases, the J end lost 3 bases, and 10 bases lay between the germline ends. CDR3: CASESQHYGYTF. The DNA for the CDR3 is TGTGCCAGTGAATCCCAGCACTATGGCTACACCTTC. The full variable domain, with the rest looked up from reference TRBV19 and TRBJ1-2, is DGGITQSPKYLFRKEGQNVTLSCEQNLNHDAMYWYRQDPGQGLRLIYYSQIVNDFQKGDIAEGYSVSREKKESFPLTVTSAQKNPTAFYLCASESQHYGYTFGSGTRLTVV.

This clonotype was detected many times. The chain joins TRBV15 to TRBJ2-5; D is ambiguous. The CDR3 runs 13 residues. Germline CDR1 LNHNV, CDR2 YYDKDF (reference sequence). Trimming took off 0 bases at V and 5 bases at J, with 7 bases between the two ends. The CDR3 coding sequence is TGTGCCACCAGCAGAGATATCGGGGAGACCCAGTACTTC. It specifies CATSRDIGETQYF.

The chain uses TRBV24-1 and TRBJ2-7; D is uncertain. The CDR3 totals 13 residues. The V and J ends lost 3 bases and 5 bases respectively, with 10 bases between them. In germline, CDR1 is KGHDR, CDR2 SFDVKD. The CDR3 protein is CATSDSASDEQYF. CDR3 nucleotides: TGTGCCACCAGTGATAGCGCCTCGGACGAGCAGTACTTC.

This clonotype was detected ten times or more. This CDR3 reads CASKGTAINYGYTF. In DNA form, the CDR3 reads TGTGCCAGCAAAGGGACAGCAATTAACTATGGCTACACCTTC. J is TRBJ1-2 and V is TRBV6-6, with 7 nucleotides matching TRBD1. The J segment lost 1 base and the V segment lost 7 bases, leaving 6 bases of the junction unmatched. From germline, CDR1 is MNHNY and CDR2 SVGAGI (reference sequence). The CDR3 is made up of 14 amino acids.

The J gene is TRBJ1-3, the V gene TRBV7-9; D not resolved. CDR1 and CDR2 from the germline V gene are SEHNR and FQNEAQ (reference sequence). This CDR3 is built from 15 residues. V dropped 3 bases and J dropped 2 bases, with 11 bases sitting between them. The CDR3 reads CASSFQNMAGNTIYF. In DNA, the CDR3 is TGTGCCAGCAGCTTTCAGAACATGGCTGGAAACACCATATATTTT.

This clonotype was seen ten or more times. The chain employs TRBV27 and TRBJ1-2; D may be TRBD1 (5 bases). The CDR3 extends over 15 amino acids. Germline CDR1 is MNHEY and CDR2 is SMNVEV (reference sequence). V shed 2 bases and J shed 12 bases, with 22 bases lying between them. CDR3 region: CASSLRGSFNSRDTF. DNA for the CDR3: TGTGCCAGCAGTTTACGGGGCAGCTTCAATTCCCGCGACACCTTC.

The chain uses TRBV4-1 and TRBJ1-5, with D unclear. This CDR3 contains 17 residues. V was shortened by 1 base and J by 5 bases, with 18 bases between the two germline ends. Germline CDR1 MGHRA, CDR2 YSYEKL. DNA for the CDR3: TGCGCCAGCAGCCAAGGGTCGGGCCCCCAATCCGATCAGCCCCAGCATTTT. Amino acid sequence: CASSQGSGPQSDQPQHF.

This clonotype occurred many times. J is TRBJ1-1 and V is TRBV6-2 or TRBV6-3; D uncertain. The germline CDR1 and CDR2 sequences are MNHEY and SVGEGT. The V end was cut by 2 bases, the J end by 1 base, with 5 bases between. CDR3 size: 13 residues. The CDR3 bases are TGTGCCAGCAGTTACGCAGGGAACACTGAAGCTTTCTTT. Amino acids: CASSYAGNTEAFF.

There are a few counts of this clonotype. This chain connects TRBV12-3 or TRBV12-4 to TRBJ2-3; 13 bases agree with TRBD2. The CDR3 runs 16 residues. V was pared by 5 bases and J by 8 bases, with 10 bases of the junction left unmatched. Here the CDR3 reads CASSPRTSGSVGTQYF. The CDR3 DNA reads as TGTGCCAGCAGTCCCCGGACTAGCGGGAGTGTCGGTACGCAGTATTTT.

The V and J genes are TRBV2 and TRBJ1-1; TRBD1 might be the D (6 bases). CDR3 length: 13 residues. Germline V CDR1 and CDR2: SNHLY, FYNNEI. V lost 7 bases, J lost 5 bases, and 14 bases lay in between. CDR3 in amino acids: CASTYRDPTEAFF. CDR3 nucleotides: TGTGCCAGCACATACAGGGATCCAACTGAAGCTTTCTTT.

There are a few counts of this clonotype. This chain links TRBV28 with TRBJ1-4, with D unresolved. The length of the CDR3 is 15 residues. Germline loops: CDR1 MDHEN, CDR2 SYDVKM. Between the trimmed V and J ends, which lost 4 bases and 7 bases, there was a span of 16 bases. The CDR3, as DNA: TGTGCCAGCAGTTCCTCGAGTTTATGGGCTGAAAAACTGTTTTTT. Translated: CASSSSSLWAEKLFF.

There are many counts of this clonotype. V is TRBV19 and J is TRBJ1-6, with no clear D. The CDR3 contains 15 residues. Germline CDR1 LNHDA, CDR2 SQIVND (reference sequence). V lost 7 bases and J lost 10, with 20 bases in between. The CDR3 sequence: CASKVGGPNSSPLHF. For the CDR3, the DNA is TGTGCCAGTAAAGTCGGAGGCCCAAATTCATCACCCCTCCACTTT.

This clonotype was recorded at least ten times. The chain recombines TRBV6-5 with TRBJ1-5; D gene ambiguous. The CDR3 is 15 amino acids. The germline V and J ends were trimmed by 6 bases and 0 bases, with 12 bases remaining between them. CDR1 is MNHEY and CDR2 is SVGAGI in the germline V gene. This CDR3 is CASRPLGISNQPQHF. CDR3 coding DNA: TGTGCCAGCAGACCCCTAGGGATTAGCAATCAGCCCCAGCATTTT.

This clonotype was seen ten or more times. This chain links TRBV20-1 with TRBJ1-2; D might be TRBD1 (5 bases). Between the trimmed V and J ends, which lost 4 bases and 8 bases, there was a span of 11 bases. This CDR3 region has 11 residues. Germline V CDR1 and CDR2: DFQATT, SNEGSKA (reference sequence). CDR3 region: CSAKGQPGYTF. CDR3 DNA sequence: TGCAGTGCTAAAGGACAACCCGGCTACACCTTC.

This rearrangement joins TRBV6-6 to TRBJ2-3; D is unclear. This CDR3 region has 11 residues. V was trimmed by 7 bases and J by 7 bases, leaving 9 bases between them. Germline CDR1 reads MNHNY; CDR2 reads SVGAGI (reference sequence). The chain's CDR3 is CASTLSYTQYF. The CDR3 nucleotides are TGTGCCAGCACACTTTCATATACGCAGTATTTT.

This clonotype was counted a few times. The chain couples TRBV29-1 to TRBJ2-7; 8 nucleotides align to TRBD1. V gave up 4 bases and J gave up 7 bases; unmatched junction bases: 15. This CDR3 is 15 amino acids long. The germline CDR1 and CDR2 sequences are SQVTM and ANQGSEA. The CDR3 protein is CSVGEPGTGEREQYF. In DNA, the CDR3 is TGCAGCGTTGGGGAGCCCGGGACAGGAGAGAGGGAGCAGTACTTC.

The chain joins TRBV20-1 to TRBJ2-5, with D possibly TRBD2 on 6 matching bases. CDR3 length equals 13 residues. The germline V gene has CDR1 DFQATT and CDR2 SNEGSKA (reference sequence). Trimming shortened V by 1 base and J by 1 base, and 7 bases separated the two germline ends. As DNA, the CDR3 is TGCAGTGCTAGAGGCGGGGTCCAAGAGACCCAGTACTTC. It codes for CSARGGVQETQYF.

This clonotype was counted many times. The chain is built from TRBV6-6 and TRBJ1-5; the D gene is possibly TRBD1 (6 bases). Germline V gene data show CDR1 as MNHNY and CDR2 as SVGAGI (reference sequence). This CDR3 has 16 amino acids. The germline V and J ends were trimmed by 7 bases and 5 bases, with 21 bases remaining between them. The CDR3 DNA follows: TGTGCCAGCACCATCATGGGGGGCCGAGGGGATCAGCCCCAGCATTTT. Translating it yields CASTIMGGRGDQPQHF.

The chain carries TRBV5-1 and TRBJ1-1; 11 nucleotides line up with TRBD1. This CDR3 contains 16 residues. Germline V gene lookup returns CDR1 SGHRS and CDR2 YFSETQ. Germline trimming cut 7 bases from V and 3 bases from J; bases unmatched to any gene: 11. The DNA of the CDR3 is TGCGCCAGCCGTTTGAGGACAGGGGGCATGTACACTGAAGCTTTCTTT. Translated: CASRLRTGGMYTEAFF.

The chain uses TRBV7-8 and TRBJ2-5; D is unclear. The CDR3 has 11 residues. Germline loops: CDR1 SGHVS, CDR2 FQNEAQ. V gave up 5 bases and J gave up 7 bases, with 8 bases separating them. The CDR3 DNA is TGTGCCAGCAGCCGTTTAGGGACCCAGTACTTC. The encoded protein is CASSRLGTQYF.

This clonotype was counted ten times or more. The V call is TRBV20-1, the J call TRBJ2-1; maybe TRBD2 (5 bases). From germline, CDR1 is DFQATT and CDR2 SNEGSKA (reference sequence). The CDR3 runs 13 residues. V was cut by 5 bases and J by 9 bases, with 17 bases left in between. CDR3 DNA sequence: TGCAGTGCTCCACGGCAGGAGGAGGTTGAGCAGTTCTTC. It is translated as CSAPRQEEVEQFF.

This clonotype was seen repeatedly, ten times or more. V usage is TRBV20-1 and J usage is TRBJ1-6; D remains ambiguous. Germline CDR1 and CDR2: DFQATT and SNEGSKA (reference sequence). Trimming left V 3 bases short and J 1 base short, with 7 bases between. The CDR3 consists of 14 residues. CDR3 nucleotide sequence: TGCAGTGCTAGGATCAGGTCCTATAATTCACCCCTCCACTTT. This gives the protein CSARIRSYNSPLHF.

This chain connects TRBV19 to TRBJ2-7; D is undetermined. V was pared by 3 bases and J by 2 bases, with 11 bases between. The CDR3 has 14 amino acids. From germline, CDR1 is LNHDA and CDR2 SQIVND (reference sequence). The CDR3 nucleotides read TGTGCCAGTAGTATTACATCGGATGCCTACGAGCAGTACTTC. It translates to CASSITSDAYEQYF. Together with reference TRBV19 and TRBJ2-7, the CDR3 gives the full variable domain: DGGITQSPKYLFRKEGQNVTLSCEQNLNHDAMYWYRQDPGQGLRLIYYSQIVNDFQKGDIAEGYSVSREKKESFPLTVTSAQKNPTAFYLCASSITSDAYEQYFGPGTRLTVT.

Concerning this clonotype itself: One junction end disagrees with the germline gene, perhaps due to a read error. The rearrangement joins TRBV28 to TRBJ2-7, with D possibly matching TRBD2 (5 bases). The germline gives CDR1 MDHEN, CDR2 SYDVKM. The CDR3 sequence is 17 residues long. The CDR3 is CASSLSISGAKSYGQYF. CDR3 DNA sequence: TGTGCCAGCAGTTTGAGCATCAGCGGCGCCAAATCCTACGGGCAGTACTTC.